This T cell receptor beta chain was found in a study of T cell responses to AZD1222 COVID-19 vaccine. Regarding the study as a whole: Baseline testing showed seropositivity in only a handful of AZD1222 recipients. The reported proportion of spike-specific TCRs targeting unmutated variant regions was nearly half. CD4 TCRs covered the whole spike, strongest at regions 160-218 and 743-854. White British ancestry dominated among donors, who included more females, and clonal diversity was possibly underestimated.

Germline CDR1 is MGHRA and CDR2 is YSYEKL. Trimming took 0 bases from V and 12 from J, leaving 18 bases between them. CDR3 length equals 15 residues. Details on this clone: Antigen specificity is unknown.

Generated by immunoSEQ multiplex PCR, the TCRdb table keeps only in-frame clones and is missing some. The sample yields 160,000 or so clones, around 85% seen once. The clonotype originates from an adult who had recovered from COVID-19. Here the sequenced sample was peripheral blood, taken after recovery from COVID-19. The chain recombines TRBV4-1 with TRBJ2-1; no definite D call. CDR3 amino acids: CASSQDRAERDRQFF. The CDR3 region has the DNA TGCGCCAGCAGCCAAGACCGCGCAGAAAGGGATCGGCAGTTCTTC.